This T cell receptor (beta chain) was identified in a study of T cells after yellow fever vaccination. About the study: Fractions low in cell number were prepared with SMART-Seq v4 Ultra Low Input.

Study outcomes and limitations: The CD4 and CD8 compartments had a small share of their clonotypes in common. The secondary response showed a weaker magnitude and a faster peak, day 5 versus 15. Subsequent booster samples again held most clones from primary vaccination (roughly 96% CD4, roughly 90% CD8).

With respect to this clonotype: The antigen remains unidentified.

TCRdb reanalysed the 5' RACE reads using MiXCR and keeps one entry per CDR3 protein. The table shows around 530,000 distinct CDR3 sequences, with 17% occurring only once. Specimen: PBMCs, collected 5 days after the first yellow fever vaccination. This clonotype was sampled from a man younger than 30 who received the YFV17D yellow fever vaccine.

CDR3 in amino acids: CASSLVMGLDTDTQYF. Here the CDR3 DNA reads TGTGCCAGCAGCCTCGTTATGGGACTTGACACAGATACGCAGTATTTT. The chain recombines TRBV3-1 with TRBJ2-3; the D gene is possibly TRBD2 (6 bases). V was clipped by 4 bases and J by 2 bases, with 16 bases between them. CDR1 is LGHDT, CDR2 YNNKEL, per germline (reference sequence). The CDR3 runs 16 residues.